The clone carrying this TCR beta chain qualifies as medium-sized (0.01 to 0.1%). The antigen remains undetermined. The CDR3 is 14 residues long. V lost 6 bases and J 8 bases, leaving 19 bases between the germline ends. Germline V gene lookup returns CDR1 MNHEY and CDR2 SVGAGI. This entry is derived from a study of liver allograft versus peripheral blood T cells. Study overall: Blood and transplanted-liver T cell receptor repertoires from recipients were compared. Findings and limits, study-wide: Reported data describe T cell receptor repertoires within liver allografts as differing from those in peripheral blood.

TCRdb reprocessed the reads via MiXCR and lists one record per CDR3 protein. The repertoire holds over 9,000 distinct CDR3 sequences, with around 26% as singletons. This receptor was identified in a human patient who had a liver transplant. Some T cells may trace back to the graft donor. This chain joins TRBV6-5 and TRBJ1-2, with D possibly being TRBD1 (5 bases). The CDR3 sequence: CASSWDDTGGGYTF. The DNA of the CDR3 is TGTGCCAGCAGCTGGGACGACACGGGTGGGGGCTACACCTTC.